Shown below are 26 T cell receptor beta chains from a single sample sequenced in a study of PD-L1 blockade in urothelial cancer. The time point was: pretreatment peripheral blood. TCRdb's copy holds only in-frame clones and misses some; the assay was immunoSEQ multiplex PCR. The sample lists more than 90,000 clones, roughly 84% seen once, with 2% in the top ten. Sequencing was performed on PBMCs, taken around atezolizumab (anti-PD-L1) treatment. Receptor source: a man aged 60 to 69 with urothelial cancer.

This chain joins TRBV5-6 and TRBJ1-6, with D possibly matching TRBD1 (5 bases). The CDR3 is 16 amino acids. Trimming removed 4 bases from V and 4 bases from J, with 15 bases in between. Germline values: CDR1 SGHDT, CDR2 YYEEEE. CDR3 protein: CASSAATDSYNSPLHF. CDR3 coding DNA: TGTGCCAGCAGCGCGGCTACTGACAGTTATAATTCACCCCTCCACTTT.

The J gene is TRBJ2-1, the V gene TRBV9; 10 nucleotides agree with TRBD2. V lost 3 bases and J lost 0; bases outside the gene matches: 3. Germline CDR1 reads SGDLS; CDR2 reads YYNGEE. The CDR3 totals 16 residues. CDR3 nucleotides: TGTGCCAGCAGCGGATTAGCGGGGGGCTCCTACAATGAGCAGTTCTTC. This codes for CASSGLAGGSYNEQFF.

This rearrangement joins TRBV12-5 to TRBJ2-5; 8 nucleotides align to TRBD2. Germline V gene sequence: CDR1 LGHNT, CDR2 FRNRAP. The trim removed 7 bases at V and 4 bases at J, leaving 5 bases unmatched. This CDR3 contains 13 residues. CDR3 DNA sequence: TGTGCTAGTGCCTTAGCGGGAATAGAGACCCAGTACTTC. Translation gives CASALAGIETQYF.

The chain combines TRBV27 with TRBJ2-5, with 7 bases identical to TRBD1. The CDR3 is 14 residues long. J was trimmed by 4 bases and V by 3 bases; bases with no gene match: 5. Germline V gene sequence: CDR1 MNHEY, CDR2 SMNVEV (reference sequence). CDR3 sequence: CASSLTGFGETQYF. The CDR3 nucleotides read TGTGCCAGCAGTTTGACAGGGTTCGGAGAGACCCAGTACTTC.

This sequence joins TRBV15 and TRBJ2-3; perhaps TRBD2 as D (6 bases). Germline V gives CDR1 LNHNV, CDR2 YYDKDF (reference sequence). Trimming pared 6 bases from V and 2 bases from J, leaving 12 bases between. CDR3 size: 14 residues. This CDR3 is CATRVSGNTDTQYF. DNA for the CDR3: TGTGCCACCAGGGTTAGCGGAAACACAGATACGCAGTATTTT.

Only one count was recorded for this clone. The rearrangement links TRBV5-1 to TRBJ1-3, with D maybe TRBD1 (5 bases). CDR3 length equals 14 residues. Germline assignment: CDR1 SGHRS and CDR2 YFSETQ. The V gene lost 2 bases and the J gene lost 0 bases, with 6 bases spanning the gap. CDR3 region: CASSFDSSGNTIYF. CDR3 coding DNA: TGCGCCAGCAGCTTCGACAGCTCTGGAAACACCATATATTTT.

The J gene is TRBJ1-2, the V gene TRBV6-5, with 8 bases lining up with TRBD1. The CDR3 is 15 amino acids. With V trimmed by 3 bases and J by 8 bases, 11 bases remained unmatched. Germline-derived CDR1 and CDR2 are MNHEY and SVGAGI. The CDR3 loop reads CASSYQAGGDWGYTF. CDR3 bases: TGTGCCAGCAGTTATCAGGCAGGGGGCGATTGGGGCTACACCTTC.

The V gene is TRBV7-2, the J gene TRBJ2-1; 12 nucleotides match TRBD2. The junction had 4 bases not matched to a gene; V was cut back by 1 base and J by 3 bases. The CDR3 has 17 amino acids. Germline V gives CDR1 SGHTA, CDR2 FQGNSA. The CDR3: CASSLERGLAGYNEQFF. The CDR3 DNA is TGTGCCAGCAGCTTAGAACGGGGACTAGCGGGCTACAATGAGCAGTTCTTC.

This chain uses TRBV10-1 with TRBJ1-5; no reliable D call. The CDR3 extends over 17 amino acids. Trimming shortened V by 3 bases and J by 0 bases, and 15 bases separated the two germline ends. Germline V gene sequence: CDR1 WNHNN, CDR2 SYGVQD (reference sequence). CDR3 residues: CASSEPFPGDSNQPQHF. As DNA, the CDR3 is TGCGCCAGCAGTGAACCCTTCCCCGGAGATAGCAATCAGCCCCAGCATTTT.

This chain connects TRBV5-1 to TRBJ1-1; D may be TRBD1 (5 bases). There are 14 residues in the CDR3. The V gene lost 0 bases and the J gene lost 1 base, with 7 bases spanning the gap. In germline, CDR1 is SGHRS, CDR2 YFSETQ. Written as DNA, the CDR3 is TGCGCCAGCAGCTTGGTGGGGGGGAACACTGAAGCTTTCTTT. Residues: CASSLVGGNTEAFF.

The chain is built from TRBV28 and TRBJ1-2, with TRBD1 matching 8 bases. In germline, CDR1 is MDHEN, CDR2 SYDVKM. The CDR3 sequence is 14 residues long. The trim removed 6 bases at V and 6 bases at J, leaving 9 bases unmatched. For the CDR3, the DNA is TGTGCCAGCAGACCCCCGACAGGGGTCCATGGCTACACCTTC. Its translation: CASRPPTGVHGYTF.

In regard to this clone: Other nucleotide sequences from this sample produce the same CDR3. The chain carries TRBV6-6 and TRBJ1-1; perhaps TRBD1 as D (5 bases). CDR3 length: 14 amino acids. Looked up from germline, CDR1 is MNHNY and CDR2 is SVGAGI (reference sequence). V was pared by 6 bases and J by 4 bases, with 15 bases between. Here the CDR3 DNA reads TGTGCCAGCAGGTCGGAGGGGAGGACCACTGAAGCTTTCTTT. This gives the protein CASRSEGRTTEAFF.

Worth noting for this clone: This specimen includes other DNA sequences encoding the same CDR3. The CDR3 region is CASSPGQGDQPQHF. CDR3 sequence (DNA): TGTGCCAGCAGTCCGGGACAGGGAGATCAGCCCCAGCATTTT. This rearrangement joins TRBV28 to TRBJ1-5; 9 nucleotides line up with TRBD1. The CDR3 extends over 14 amino acids. Germline assignment: CDR1 MDHEN and CDR2 SYDVKM. Trimming at V came to 5 bases and at J to 5 bases, leaving 4 bases not matched to a gene.

This chain connects TRBV6-6 to TRBJ2-1; D may be TRBD2 (5 bases). Germline V gene lookup returns CDR1 MNHNY and CDR2 SVGAGI (reference sequence). The ends were cut back, 7 bases at V and 0 bases at J, with 7 bases in the middle. The CDR3 spans 13 residues. CDR3 loop: CASMGSSYNEQFF. The DNA for the CDR3 is TGTGCCAGCATGGGGAGCTCCTACAATGAGCAGTTCTTC.

Comment on this clone: Other DNA sequences in the sample encode the same CDR3. This chain joins TRBV5-4 and TRBJ1-5; no clear D. The V gene lost 0 bases and the J gene lost 7 bases, with 5 bases spanning the gap. Germline CDR1 and CDR2: SGHNT and YYREEE (reference sequence). This CDR3 region has 12 residues. As DNA, the CDR3 is TGTGCCAGCAGCTTGGCCGGGCAGCCCCAGCATTTT. This codes for CASSLAGQPQHF.

This chain joins TRBV6-1 and TRBJ1-5; possible D gene TRBD1, 5 bases. V lost 6 bases and J lost 3, with 9 bases in between. Per the germline V gene, CDR1 is MNHNS and CDR2 is SASEGT. The CDR3 spans 13 residues. CDR3: CASRPTVNQPQHF. DNA for the CDR3: TGTGCCAGCAGGCCGACAGTCAATCAGCCCCAGCATTTT.

J is TRBJ2-7 and V is TRBV2; 9 nucleotides agree with TRBD1. Germline loops: CDR1 SNHLY, CDR2 FYNNEI. Unmatched junction bases numbered 4, after V lost 6 bases and J lost 4 bases. CDR3 length: 13 amino acids. The CDR3 DNA reads TGTGCCAGCAGGGGGACAGGGAAGTACGAGCAGTACTTC. Residues: CASRGTGKYEQYF.

The chain links TRBV6-5 to TRBJ2-7; the match to TRBD2 covers 7 bases. V was pared by 5 bases and J by 7 bases, with 14 bases of the junction left unmatched. Germline CDR1 and CDR2: MNHEY and SVGAGI. CDR3 length: 15 residues. CDR3 region: CASSSGTGARWEQYF. The CDR3, as DNA: TGTGCCAGCAGTAGCGGGACTGGGGCCAGGTGGGAGCAGTACTTC.

This rearrangement joins TRBV5-1 to TRBJ1-1; a weak D match, TRBD1 (5 bases). This CDR3 spans 13 amino acids. The germline CDR1 and CDR2 sequences are SGHRS and YFSETQ. V lost 3 bases to trimming and J lost 4 bases, with 10 bases between them. The CDR3: CASSYGQGTEAFF. The DNA of the CDR3 is TGCGCCAGCAGCTATGGACAAGGCACTGAAGCTTTCTTT.

The CDR3 reads CAWRRGSRETQYF. In DNA form, the CDR3 reads TGTGCCTGGAGGAGGGGGAGTAGAGAGACCCAGTACTTC. The genes are TRBV30 and TRBJ2-5, with TRBD1 as a possible D gene (6 bases). The CDR3 extends over 13 amino acids. V was pared by 3 bases and J by 4 bases, with 12 bases between. The germline gives CDR1 GTSNPN, CDR2 SVGIG (reference sequence).

This chain links TRBV5-1 with TRBJ2-3; the match to TRBD2 covers 10 bases. V shed 4 bases, J shed 1 base, and the junction held 6 bases outside the gene matches. The CDR3 covers 16 residues. From germline, CDR1 is SGHRS and CDR2 YFSETQ. CDR3 in DNA: TGCGCCAGCAGCCCGCTAGCGGGAGCTGGCACAGATACGCAGTATTTT. The encoded protein is CASSPLAGAGTDTQYF.

In nucleotides, the CDR3 is TGTGCCAGCAGTTTTGGACAGTTCCTAGGCGACGAGCAGTACTTC. It is translated as CASSFGQFLGDEQYF. V gene TRBV6-5 combines with J gene TRBJ2-7, with TRBD1 as a possible D gene (6 bases). The length of the CDR3 is 15 residues. Deletions cut 4 bases from V and 5 bases from J, with 18 bases between. The germline CDR1 and CDR2 sequences are MNHEY and SVGAGI.

This rearrangement joins TRBV6-4 to TRBJ2-3, with TRBD1 identical over 9 bases. Germline values: CDR1 MRHNA, CDR2 SNTAGT. Trimming took 6 bases from V and 6 from J; bases not matched to a gene: 4. The CDR3 runs 13 residues. CDR3 sequence (DNA): TGTGCCAGCAGACGGACAGGGGTGGATACGCAGTATTTT. Translating gives CASRRTGVDTQYF.

The V gene is TRBV19, the J gene TRBJ1-2, with 10 bases aligning to TRBD1. CDR3 length: 13 amino acids. Trimming took 8 bases from V and 4 from J; bases not matched to a gene: 4. CDR1 and CDR2 from the germline V gene are LNHDA and SQIVND (reference sequence). CDR3 amino acids: CASWTGGSYGYTF. CDR3 sequence (DNA): TGTGCCAGTTGGACAGGGGGATCCTATGGCTACACCTTC.

This chain links TRBV19 with TRBJ2-1; 9 nucleotides agree with TRBD2. This CDR3 contains 14 residues. J gave up 3 bases and V 10 bases, and 7 bases lay outside the gene matches. Germline assignment: CDR1 LNHDA and CDR2 SQIVND (reference sequence). CDR3 residues: CATKAGGIYNEQFF. The CDR3 region has the DNA TGTGCCACGAAGGCGGGGGGGATCTACAATGAGCAGTTCTTC. Variable domain in full (rest from reference TRBV19 and TRBJ2-1): DGGITQSPKYLFRKEGQNVTLSCEQNLNHDAMYWYRQDPGQGLRLIYYSQIVNDFQKGDIAEGYSVSREKKESFPLTVTSAQKNPTAFYLCATKAGGIYNEQFFGPGTRLTVL.

The CDR3 loop reads CASSPVGAAETQYF. In DNA form, the CDR3 reads TGTGCCAGCTCGCCGGTGGGGGCGGCAGAGACCCAGTACTTC. The chain links TRBV18 to TRBJ2-5, with D possibly TRBD1 on 6 matching bases. Germline values: CDR1 KGHSH, CDR2 LQKENI. Trimming shortened V by 6 bases and J by 4 bases, and 15 bases separated the two germline ends. The CDR3 is 14 amino acids. The full variable domain, completed using reference TRBV18 and TRBJ2-5, is NAGVMQNPRHLVRRRGQEARLRCSPMKGHSHVYWYRQLPEEGLKFMVYLQKENIIDESGMPKERFSAEFPKEGPSILRIQQVVRGDSAAYFCASSPVGAAETQYFGPGTRLLVL.